A single sample is the source of the 30 T cell receptor beta chains below, sequenced in a study of CXCR3-negative and CXCR3-positive naive CD8 T cells. The TRB libraries of cDNA were built by UMI-labeled 5' RACE. TCRdb re-called the 5' RACE reads, yielding one record per CDR3 amino acid sequence without DNA. The sample holds tens of thousands of distinct CDR3 sequences. Sequenced sample: naive CXCR3- CD8+ T cells from blood. Sample subset: CD45RO-CCR7+CD27+CD95- naive CD8+ T cells lacking CXCR3 (TNR3-). The origin of the receptors is a human donor in good health. Some clones in this sample may be carry-over from other donors' samples.

The gene calls are TRBV7-2 and TRBJ2-7. Germline CDR1 SGHTA, CDR2 FQGNSA. The CDR3 spans 14 residues. CDR3 amino acids: CASSLAVAVYEQYF.

J is TRBJ2-1 and V is TRBV7-3; no DNA is available, so the TRBD1 call from TCRdb remains unchecked. In germline, CDR1 is SGHTA, CDR2 FQGTGA. This CDR3 region has 14 residues. The CDR3 loop is CASSTFWGPDEQFF.

The chain combines TRBV29-1 with TRBJ2-1; TCRdb returns TRBD1, unconfirmable since there is no DNA. The CDR3 loop spans 15 amino acids. Germline CDR1 SQVTM, CDR2 ANQGSEA. CDR3 amino acids: CSVESGPNTYNEQFF.

The CDR3 sequence is CASSLTPASNYGYTF. V and J are TRBV7-3 and TRBJ1-2. This CDR3 is 15 amino acids long. Per the germline V gene, CDR1 is SGHTA and CDR2 is FQGTGA.

The chain combines TRBV29-1 with TRBJ2-1. Germline CDR1 reads SQVTM; CDR2 reads ANQGSEA. This CDR3 has 13 residues. The CDR3 protein is CSVEASSYNEQFF.

This rearrangement joins TRBV7-2 to TRBJ2-1; there is no DNA to check the TCRdb D call of TRBD2. Germline values: CDR1 SGHTA, CDR2 FQGNSA. There are 17 residues in the CDR3. The CDR3: CASSPGLSPSSYNEQFF.

This rearrangement joins TRBV7-2 to TRBJ2-1. Germline values: CDR1 SGHTA, CDR2 FQGNSA. The CDR3 has 16 amino acids. The CDR3 sequence: CASSFILASSYNEQFF.

The chain links TRBV29-1 to TRBJ2-7; lacking DNA, the TRBD1 call made by TCRdb goes unchecked. This CDR3 is built from 13 residues. Germline CDR1 is SQVTM and CDR2 is ANQGSEA. The chain's CDR3 is CSVDGGDFYEQYF.

This chain joins TRBV29-1 and TRBJ2-3; TCRdb lists TRBD1, though no DNA is available to test this call. Germline values: CDR1 SQVTM, CDR2 ANQGSEA. This CDR3 is built from 15 residues. CDR3: CSVKPRQGAGDTQYF.

The V gene is TRBV21-1, the J gene TRBJ2-3; TCRdb's D call, TRBD1, is unchecked because there is no DNA. TRBV21-1 corresponds to a pseudogene. The CDR3 length is 15 residues. Here the CDR3 reads CASSKSPGQADTQYF.

The V and J genes are TRBV29-1 and TRBJ2-2; TCRdb designates TRBD2, a call that cannot be tested without DNA. The CDR3 is made up of 15 amino acids. Germline V gene lookup returns CDR1 SQVTM and CDR2 ANQGSEA. The CDR3: CSVLPQESNTGELFF.

The rearrangement uses TRBV2 and TRBJ2-1; TCRdb lists TRBD2, though no DNA is available to test this call. Germline assignment: CDR1 SNHLY and CDR2 FYNNEI. The CDR3 sequence is 19 residues long. CDR3 in amino acids: CASSDLDSQGGNSYNEQFF.

The chain carries TRBV7-6 and TRBJ1-1; TCRdb returns TRBD1, unconfirmable since there is no DNA. CDR1 is SGHVS, CDR2 FNYEAQ, per germline. This CDR3 region has 15 residues. This CDR3 reads CASSSRLQGAGEAFF. The full variable domain, in which reference TRBV7-6 and TRBJ1-1 provide the parts outside the CDR3, is GAGVSQSPRYKVTKRGQDVALRCDPISGHVSLYWYRQALGQGPEFLTYFNYEAQQDKSGLPNDRFSAERPEGSISTLTIQRTEQRDSAMYRCASSSRLQGAGEAFFGQGTRLTVV.

This rearrangement joins TRBV12-3 or TRBV12-4 to TRBJ2-5; without DNA, the TCRdb call of TRBD1 cannot be checked. The CDR3 is 14 residues long. The CDR3 here is CASSPGQLQETQYF.

The chain recombines TRBV6-2 or TRBV6-3 with TRBJ2-7; TCRdb lists TRBD1, though no DNA is available to test this call. Germline CDR1 and CDR2: MNHEY and SVGEGT. This CDR3 region has 15 residues. Here the CDR3 reads CASTQGRVPVDEQYF.

CDR3 sequence: CASSSTSGSSYEQYF. V is TRBV7-9 and J is TRBJ2-7; TCRdb's D call of TRBD2 is untestable without DNA. Germline values: CDR1 SEHNR, CDR2 FQNEAQ (reference sequence). This CDR3 region has 15 residues.

The chain carries TRBV11-2 and TRBJ1-1; the TCRdb call, TRBD1, lacks DNA for checking. This CDR3 contains 16 residues. CDR1 is SGHAT and CDR2 is FQNNGV in the germline V gene. This chain's CDR3 is CASSLDNGGADTEAFF.

The CDR3: CSVETGRAGELFF. V and J are TRBV29-1 and TRBJ2-2; absent DNA, TCRdb's TRBD1 call cannot be checked. Germline-derived CDR1 and CDR2 are SQVTM and ANQGSEA. This CDR3 contains 13 residues.

This chain links TRBV9 with TRBJ2-1; TCRdb gives TRBD1 as the D gene, but with no DNA this cannot be confirmed. This CDR3 comprises 15 residues. In germline, CDR1 is SGDLS, CDR2 YYNGEE. CDR3 residues: CASSVVGQGLNEQFF.

The CDR3 loop reads CASSLAIDTGELFF. The V gene is TRBV5-5, the J gene TRBJ2-2. CDR1 SGHKS and CDR2 YYEKEE come from the germline V gene (reference sequence). The CDR3 runs 14 residues.

The chain is built from TRBV7-9 and TRBJ2-7; there is no DNA to check the TCRdb D call of TRBD1. CDR3 length: 16 residues. CDR1 and CDR2 (germline): SEHNR, FQNEAQ (reference sequence). This CDR3 reads CASSLPSRHRPYEQYF.

This chain connects TRBV29-1 to TRBJ2-5; without DNA, the TCRdb call of TRBD2 cannot be checked. The germline V gene encodes CDR1 SQVTM and CDR2 ANQGSEA. This CDR3 region has 15 residues. Here the CDR3 reads CSVEDQERTIQTQYF.

V gene TRBV6-4 combines with J gene TRBJ2-1; the D call of TRBD1 rests on TCRdb alone, since no DNA is present to check it. CDR1 and CDR2 (germline): MRHNA, SNTAGT. CDR3 size: 16 residues. CDR3 amino acids: CASSSDGAGSYNEQFF.

The chain links TRBV19 to TRBJ1-1; no DNA is available, so the TRBD1 call from TCRdb remains unchecked. The V gene's germline CDR1 is LNHDA and CDR2 SQIVND (reference sequence). The CDR3 has 16 amino acids. CDR3 sequence: CASIDPRTVMNTEAFF.

This chain links TRBV7-6 with TRBJ2-7. Germline values: CDR1 SGHVS, CDR2 FNYEAQ. The CDR3 is made up of 14 amino acids. The CDR3 here is CASSLARSSYEQYF. The complete variable domain, with remaining parts taken from reference TRBV7-6 and TRBJ2-7, reads GAGVSQSPRYKVTKRGQDVALRCDPISGHVSLYWYRQALGQGPEFLTYFNYEAQQDKSGLPNDRFSAERPEGSISTLTIQRTEQRDSAMYRCASSLARSSYEQYFGPGTRLTVT.

The chain links TRBV7-9 to TRBJ2-4; the TCRdb D gene call, TRBD1, has no DNA to confirm it. This CDR3 contains 16 residues. Germline V lookup: CDR1 SEHNR, CDR2 FQNEAQ (reference sequence). The CDR3 protein is CASSSRTGGAKNIQYF.

V gene TRBV4-2 combines with J gene TRBJ2-2; absent DNA, TCRdb's TRBD1 call cannot be checked. There are 14 residues in the CDR3. In germline, CDR1 is LGHNA, CDR2 YNFKEQ. The CDR3 sequence: CASSQGWGTGELFF.

CDR3 sequence reads: CSVGVVGGGTYEQYF. This chain uses TRBV29-1 with TRBJ2-7; TCRdb indicates TRBD1, and absent DNA this call remains unverified. Germline V gene lookup returns CDR1 SQVTM and CDR2 ANQGSEA. The CDR3 contains 15 residues.

The rearrangement links TRBV7-6 to TRBJ1-5; the D call from TCRdb, TRBD1, cannot be confirmed without DNA. CDR3 length: 15 residues. Germline lookup yields CDR1 SGHVS and CDR2 FNYEAQ. The CDR3 reads CASSLGRQPNQPQHF.

This chain connects TRBV19 to TRBJ2-3; TCRdb returns TRBD2, unconfirmable since there is no DNA. CDR3 size: 16 residues. Germline V gives CDR1 LNHDA, CDR2 SQIVND (reference sequence). Here the CDR3 reads CASTAGSSYTTDTQYF.